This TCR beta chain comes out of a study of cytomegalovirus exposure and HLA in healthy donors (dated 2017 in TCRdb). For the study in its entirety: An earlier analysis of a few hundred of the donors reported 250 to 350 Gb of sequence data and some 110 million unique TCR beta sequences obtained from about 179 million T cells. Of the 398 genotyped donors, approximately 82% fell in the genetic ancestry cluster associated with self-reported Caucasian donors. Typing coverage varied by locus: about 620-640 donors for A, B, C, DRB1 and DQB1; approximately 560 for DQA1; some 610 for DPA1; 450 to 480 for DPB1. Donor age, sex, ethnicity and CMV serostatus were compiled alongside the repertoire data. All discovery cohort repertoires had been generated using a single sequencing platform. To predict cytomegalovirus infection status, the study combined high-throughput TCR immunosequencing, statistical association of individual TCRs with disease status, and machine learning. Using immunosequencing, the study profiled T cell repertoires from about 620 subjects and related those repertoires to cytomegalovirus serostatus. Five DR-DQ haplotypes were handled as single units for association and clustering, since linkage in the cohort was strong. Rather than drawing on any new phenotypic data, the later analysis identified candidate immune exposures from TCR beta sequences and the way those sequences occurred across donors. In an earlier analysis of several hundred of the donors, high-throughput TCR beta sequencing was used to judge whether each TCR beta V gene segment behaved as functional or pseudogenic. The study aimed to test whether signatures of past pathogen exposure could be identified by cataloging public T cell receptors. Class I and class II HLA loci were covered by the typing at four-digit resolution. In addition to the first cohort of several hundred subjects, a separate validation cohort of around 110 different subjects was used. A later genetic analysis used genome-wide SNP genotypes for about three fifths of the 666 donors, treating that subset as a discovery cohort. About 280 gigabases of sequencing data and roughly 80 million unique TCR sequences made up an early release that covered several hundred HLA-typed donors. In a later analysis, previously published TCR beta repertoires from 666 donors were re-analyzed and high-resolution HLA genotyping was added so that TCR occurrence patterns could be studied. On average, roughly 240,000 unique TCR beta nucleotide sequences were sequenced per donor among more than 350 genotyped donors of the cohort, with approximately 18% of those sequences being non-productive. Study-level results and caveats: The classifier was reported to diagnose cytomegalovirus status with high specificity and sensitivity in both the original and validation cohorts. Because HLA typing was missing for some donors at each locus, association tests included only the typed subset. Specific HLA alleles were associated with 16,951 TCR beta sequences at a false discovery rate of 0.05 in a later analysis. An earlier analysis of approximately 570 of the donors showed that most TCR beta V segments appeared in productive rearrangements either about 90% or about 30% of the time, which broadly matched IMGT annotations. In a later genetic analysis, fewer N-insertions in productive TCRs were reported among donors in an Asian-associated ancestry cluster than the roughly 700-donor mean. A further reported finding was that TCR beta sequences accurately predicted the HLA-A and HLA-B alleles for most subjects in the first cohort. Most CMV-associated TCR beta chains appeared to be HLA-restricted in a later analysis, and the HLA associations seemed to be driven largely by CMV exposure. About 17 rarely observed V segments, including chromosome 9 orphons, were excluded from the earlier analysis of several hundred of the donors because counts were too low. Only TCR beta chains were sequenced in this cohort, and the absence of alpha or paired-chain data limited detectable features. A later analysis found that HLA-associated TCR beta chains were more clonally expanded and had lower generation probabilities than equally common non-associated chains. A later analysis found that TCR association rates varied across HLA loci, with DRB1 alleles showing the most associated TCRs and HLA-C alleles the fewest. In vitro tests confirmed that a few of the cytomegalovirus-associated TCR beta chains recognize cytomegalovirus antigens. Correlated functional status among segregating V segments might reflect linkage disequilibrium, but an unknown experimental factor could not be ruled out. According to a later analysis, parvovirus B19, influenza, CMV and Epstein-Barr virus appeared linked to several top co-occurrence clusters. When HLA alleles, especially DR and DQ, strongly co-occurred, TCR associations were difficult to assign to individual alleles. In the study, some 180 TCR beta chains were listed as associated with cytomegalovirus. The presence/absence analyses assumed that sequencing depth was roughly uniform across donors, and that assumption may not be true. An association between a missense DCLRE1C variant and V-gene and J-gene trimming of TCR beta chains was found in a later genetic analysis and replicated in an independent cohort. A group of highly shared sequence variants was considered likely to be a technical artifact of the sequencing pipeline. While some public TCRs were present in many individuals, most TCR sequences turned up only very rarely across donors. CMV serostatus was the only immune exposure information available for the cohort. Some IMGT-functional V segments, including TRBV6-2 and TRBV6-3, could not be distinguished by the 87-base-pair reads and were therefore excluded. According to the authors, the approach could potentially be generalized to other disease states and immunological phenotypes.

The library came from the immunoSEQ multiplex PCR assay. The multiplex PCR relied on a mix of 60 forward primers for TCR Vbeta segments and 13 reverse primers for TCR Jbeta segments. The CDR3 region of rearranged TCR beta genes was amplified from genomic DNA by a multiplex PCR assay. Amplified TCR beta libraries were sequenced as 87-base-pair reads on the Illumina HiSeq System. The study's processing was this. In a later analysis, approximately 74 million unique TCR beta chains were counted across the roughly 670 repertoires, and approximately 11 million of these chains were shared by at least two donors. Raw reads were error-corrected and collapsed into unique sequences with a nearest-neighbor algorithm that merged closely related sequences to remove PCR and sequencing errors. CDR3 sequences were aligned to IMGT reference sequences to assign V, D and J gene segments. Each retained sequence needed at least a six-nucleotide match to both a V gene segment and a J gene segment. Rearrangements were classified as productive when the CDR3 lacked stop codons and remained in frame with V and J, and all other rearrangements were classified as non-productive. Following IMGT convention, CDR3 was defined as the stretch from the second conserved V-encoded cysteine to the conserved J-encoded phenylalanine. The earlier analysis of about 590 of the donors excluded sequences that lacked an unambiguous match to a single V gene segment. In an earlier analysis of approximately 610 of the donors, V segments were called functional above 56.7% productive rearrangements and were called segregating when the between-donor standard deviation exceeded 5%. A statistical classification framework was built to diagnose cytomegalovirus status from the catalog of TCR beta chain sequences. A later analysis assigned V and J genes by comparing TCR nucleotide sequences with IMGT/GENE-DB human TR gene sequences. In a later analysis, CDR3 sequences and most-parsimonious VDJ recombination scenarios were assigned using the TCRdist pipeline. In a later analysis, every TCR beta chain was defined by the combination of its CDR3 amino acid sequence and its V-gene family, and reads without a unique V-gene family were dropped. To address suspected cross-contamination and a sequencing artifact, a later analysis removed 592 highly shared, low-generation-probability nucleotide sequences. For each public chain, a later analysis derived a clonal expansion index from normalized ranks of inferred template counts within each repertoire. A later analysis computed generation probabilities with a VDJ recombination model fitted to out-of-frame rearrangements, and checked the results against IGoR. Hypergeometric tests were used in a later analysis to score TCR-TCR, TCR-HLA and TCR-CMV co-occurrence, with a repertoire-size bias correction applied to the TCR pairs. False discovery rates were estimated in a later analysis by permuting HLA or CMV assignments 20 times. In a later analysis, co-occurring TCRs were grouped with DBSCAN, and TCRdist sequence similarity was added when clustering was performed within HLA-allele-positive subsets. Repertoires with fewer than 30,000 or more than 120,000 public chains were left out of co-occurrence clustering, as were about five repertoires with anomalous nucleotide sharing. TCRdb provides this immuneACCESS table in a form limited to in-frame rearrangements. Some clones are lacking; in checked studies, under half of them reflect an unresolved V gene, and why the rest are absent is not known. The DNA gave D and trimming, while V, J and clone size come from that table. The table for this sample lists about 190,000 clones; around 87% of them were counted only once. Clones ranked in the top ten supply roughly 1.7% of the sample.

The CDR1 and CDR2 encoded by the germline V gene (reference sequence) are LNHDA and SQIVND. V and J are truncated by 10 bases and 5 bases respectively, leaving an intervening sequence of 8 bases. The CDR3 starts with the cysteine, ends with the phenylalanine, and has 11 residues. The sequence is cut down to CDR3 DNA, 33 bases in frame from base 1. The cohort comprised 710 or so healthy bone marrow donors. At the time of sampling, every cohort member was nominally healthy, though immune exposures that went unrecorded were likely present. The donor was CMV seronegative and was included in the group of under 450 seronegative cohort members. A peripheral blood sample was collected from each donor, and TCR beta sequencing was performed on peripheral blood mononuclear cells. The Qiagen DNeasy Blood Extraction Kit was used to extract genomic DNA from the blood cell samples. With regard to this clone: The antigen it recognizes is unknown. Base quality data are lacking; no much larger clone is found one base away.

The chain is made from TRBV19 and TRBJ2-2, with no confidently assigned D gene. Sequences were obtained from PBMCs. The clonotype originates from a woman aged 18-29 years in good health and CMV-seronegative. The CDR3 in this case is CATTITGELFF. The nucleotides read TGTGCCACAACAATAACCGGGGAGCTGTTTTTT.